Below are 11 T cell receptor beta chains sequenced from a single sample in a study of control samples from healthy donors and cancer patients (dated by TCRdb to 2020 to 2022). The protocol used for the library was the immunoSEQ multiplex PCR assay. Held by TCRdb, this immuneACCESS table contains in-frame sequences only and omits some clones. Under half of the omission traces to an unresolved V gene where checked; the cause of the rest is unknown. The sample has more than 65,000 clones on record, around 90% of them singletons. The top ten clonotypes cover 1.9% of the sample. The sample was PBMCs. These receptors came from a woman in her fifties or sixties with head and neck cancer.

J is TRBJ1-5 and V is TRBV5-8; weak D call: TRBD1 (5 bases). From germline, CDR1 is SGHTS and CDR2 YDEGEE. The CDR3 runs to 14 residues. Between the trimmed V and J ends, which lost 4 bases and 3 bases, there was a span of 11 bases. CDR3 in amino acids: CASSRGLNNQPQHF. The CDR3 DNA is TGTGCCAGCAGCAGGGGACTTAACAATCAGCCCCAGCATTTT. Using reference TRBV5-8 and TRBJ1-5 for the parts outside the CDR3, the full variable domain is EAGVTQSPTHLIKTRGQQATLRCSPISGHTSVYWYQQALGLGLQFLLWYDEGEERNRGNFPPRFSGRQFPNYSSELNVNALELEDSALYLCASSRGLNNQPQHFGDGTRLSIL.

The V and J genes are TRBV30 and TRBJ2-3; TRBD2 matches at 11 bases. The CDR3 extends over 14 amino acids. From germline, CDR1 is GTSNPN and CDR2 SVGIG (reference sequence). The junction had 0 bases not matched to a gene; V was cut back by 4 bases and J by 0 bases. The CDR3 nucleotides read TGTGCCTGGATAGCGGGGGGGAGCACAGATACGCAGTATTTT. It yields the protein CAWIAGGSTDTQYF. Looking up the rest from reference TRBV30 and TRBJ2-3 gives the full variable domain: SQTIHQWPATLVQPVGSPLSLECTVEGTSNPNLYWYRQAAGRGLQLLFYSVGIGQISSEVPQNLSASRPQDRQFILSSKKLLLSDSGFYLCAWIAGGSTDTQYFGPGTRLTVL.

This clone occurred a few times. The rearrangement joins TRBV7-9 to TRBJ1-5, with a weak D call TRBD1 (5 bases). Germline CDR1 and CDR2: SEHNR and FQNEAQ (reference sequence). This CDR3 spans 13 amino acids. With 3 bases removed from V and 7 bases from J, the gap between germline ends came to 10 bases. Written as DNA, the CDR3 is TGTGCCAGCAGCTTCAGGGCGGAACAGCCCCAGCATTTT. It translates to CASSFRAEQPQHF.

This clone was seen once. The gene calls are TRBV6-5 and TRBJ1-4, with D hard to call. CDR3 length: 14 amino acids. Germline lookup yields CDR1 MNHEY and CDR2 SVGAGI. The V end was cut by 0 bases, the J end by 8 bases, with 10 bases between. CDR3 nucleotides: TGTGCCAGCAGTTACTCAGGCAGTCGGGAAAAACTGTTTTTT. It yields the protein CASSYSGSREKLFF.

This clone was seen only a few times. The V gene is TRBV27, the J gene TRBJ1-1; D perhaps matches TRBD1 (6 bases). This CDR3 is 14 amino acids long. Trimming left V 7 bases short and J 6 bases short, with 18 bases between. In germline, CDR1 is MNHEY, CDR2 SMNVEV (reference sequence). CDR3 region: CASIWRQGGPEAFF. The CDR3 DNA reads TGTGCCAGCATCTGGAGGCAAGGGGGGCCTGAAGCTTTCTTT.

This chain connects TRBV7-6 to TRBJ2-5; unclear D gene. Per germline, CDR1 SGHVS and CDR2 FNYEAQ. The CDR3 is 14 residues long. Trimming shortened V by 1 base and J by 2 bases, and 8 bases separated the two germline ends. The CDR3 DNA follows: TGTGCCAGCAGCTTAGTCGGACCGCAAGAGACCCAGTACTTC. It yields the protein CASSLVGPQETQYF.

V is TRBV28 and J is TRBJ2-1; the D gene is possibly TRBD1 (5 bases). Germline-derived CDR1 and CDR2 are MDHEN and SYDVKM. Trimming cost V 4 bases and J 16 bases, with 17 bases left between them. CDR3 length: 12 residues. CDR3 in DNA: TGTGCCAGCAGTTCAGGGTCTCACCGGAGATTCTTC. Encoded protein: CASSSGSHRRFF.

V usage is TRBV19 and J usage is TRBJ2-7; 10 nucleotides agree with TRBD2. V shed 6 bases, J shed 7 bases, and the junction held 9 bases outside the gene matches. The CDR3 consists of 14 residues. Germline assignment: CDR1 LNHDA and CDR2 SQIVND (reference sequence). The CDR3: CASRPASGSREQYF. The CDR3 coding sequence is TGTGCCAGTAGACCGGCTAGCGGGAGTCGGGAGCAGTACTTC.

V gene TRBV19 combines with J gene TRBJ1-1, with D perhaps matching TRBD1 (6 bases). Deletions cut 6 bases from V and 6 bases from J, with 11 bases between. Germline V gene data show CDR1 as LNHDA and CDR2 as SQIVND (reference sequence). The CDR3 spans 12 residues. CDR3 coding DNA: TGTGCCAGTAGAATAAGGACAGCTGAAGCTTTCTTT. Protein sequence: CASRIRTAEAFF.

This clone was counted a single time. The V gene is TRBV11-2, the J gene TRBJ2-3, with a weak D call TRBD2 (6 bases). Per germline, CDR1 SGHAT and CDR2 FQNNGV. This CDR3 has 14 amino acids. V gave up 1 base and J gave up 7 bases, with 12 bases separating them. In DNA form, the CDR3 reads TGTGCCAGCAGCTTAGGCGGAGGGATTTATACGCAGTATTTT. Encoded protein: CASSLGGGIYTQYF.

V is TRBV29-1 and J is TRBJ1-1, with D possibly TRBD1 on 5 matching bases. The CDR3 has 14 amino acids. Trimming left V 3 bases short and J 5 bases short, with 16 bases between. Germline V gene sequence: CDR1 SQVTM, CDR2 ANQGSEA. CDR3 residues: CSVDPDSYVTEAFF. The CDR3 DNA is TGCAGCGTTGATCCCGACAGTTATGTAACTGAAGCTTTCTTT. Supplemented by reference TRBV29-1 and TRBJ1-1, the full variable domain reads SAVISQKPSRDICQRGTSLTIQCQVDSQVTMMFWYRQQPGQSLTLIATANQGSEATYESGFVIDKFPISRPNLTFSTLTVSNMSPEDSSIYLCSVDPDSYVTEAFFGQGTRLTVV.